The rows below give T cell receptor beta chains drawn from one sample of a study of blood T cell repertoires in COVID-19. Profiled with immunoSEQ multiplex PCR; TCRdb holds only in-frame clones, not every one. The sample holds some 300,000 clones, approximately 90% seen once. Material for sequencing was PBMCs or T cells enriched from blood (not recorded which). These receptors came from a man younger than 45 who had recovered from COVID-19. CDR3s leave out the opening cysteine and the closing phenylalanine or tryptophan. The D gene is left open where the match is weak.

CDR3aa: ASSARRGYEQY; d_gene: -; v_gene: TRBV6-5
CDR3aa: ASSAGQLNTEAF; d_gene: TRBD1; v_gene: TRBV5-4
CDR3aa: ASSVAGGQPQH; d_gene: TRBD1; v_gene: TRBV9
CDR3aa: AWTATAGMSGYT; d_gene: -; v_gene: TRBV30
CDR3aa: ASSETGNNEKLF; d_gene: TRBD1; v_gene: TRBV19
CDR3aa: ASRGQGEGSPLH; d_gene: TRBD1; v_gene: TRBV2
CDR3aa: AWNAGPHEQY; d_gene: -; v_gene: TRBV30
CDR3aa: ASSPGEKLF; d_gene: -; v_gene: TRBV12-3/TRBV12-4
CDR3aa: ASSSSRPTRQENPEAF; d_gene: -; v_gene: TRBV13
CDR3aa: ASSPDSPLYGYT; d_gene: -; v_gene: TRBV18
CDR3aa: ASSSLVWDTMGEQY; d_gene: -; v_gene: TRBV27
CDR3aa: SAGDRNSPLH; d_gene: TRBD1; v_gene: TRBV29-1
CDR3aa: ASRPMGQLGNEQF; d_gene: -; v_gene: TRBV28
CDR3aa: ASSRLDRVNEQY; d_gene: TRBD1; v_gene: TRBV5-5
CDR3aa: ASSAAAGGPGETQY; d_gene: TRBD2; v_gene: TRBV9
CDR3aa: ASSLPGESPYNEQF; d_gene: -; v_gene: TRBV7-2
CDR3aa: AGGTGGNEQY; d_gene: TRBD1; v_gene: TRBV7-9
CDR3aa: ASSGTGSTEAF; d_gene: TRBD1; v_gene: TRBV11-2
CDR3aa: ASSFPEGYGYT; d_gene: -; v_gene: TRBV5-1
CDR3aa: ASSLAGQRGYT; d_gene: -; v_gene: TRBV7-9
CDR3aa: ASSIPDRGITYGYT; d_gene: TRBD1; v_gene: TRBV5-6
CDR3aa: ASTKGEATQY; d_gene: -; v_gene: TRBV12-3/TRBV12-4
CDR3aa: ASSFPGTSARETQY; d_gene: TRBD2; v_gene: TRBV5-4
CDR3aa: AIRRGTPGEDEQY; d_gene: -; v_gene: TRBV10-3
CDR3aa: ASSLVPTYEQY; d_gene: -; v_gene: TRBV5-1
CDR3aa: ASSEMGRGGSRTDTQY; d_gene: TRBD2; v_gene: TRBV27
CDR3aa: ASSQDLGTNYGYT; d_gene: -; v_gene: TRBV4-2
CDR3aa: ASSQAAGHGYT; d_gene: -; v_gene: TRBV3-1/TRBV3-2
CDR3aa: ATSSTGNNEQF; d_gene: -; v_gene: TRBV15
CDR3aa: AISESGGGKTEAF; d_gene: -; v_gene: TRBV10-3
CDR3aa: ASTATSPNTGELF; d_gene: -; v_gene: TRBV6-5
CDR3aa: ASSIPPGQGKPYTQY; d_gene: TRBD1; v_gene: TRBV19
CDR3aa: ASLPGTGGEQY; d_gene: TRBD1; v_gene: TRBV19
CDR3aa: ASSLTGGPTNEKLF; d_gene: -; v_gene: TRBV5-8
CDR3aa: ASSLASGGAEEDTQY; d_gene: TRBD2; v_gene: TRBV7-9
CDR3aa: ASSQDHREGQPQH; d_gene: -; v_gene: TRBV3-1/TRBV3-2
CDR3aa: ASSLLSGRDSYGYT; d_gene: TRBD1; v_gene: TRBV6-5
CDR3aa: ASSPGTDSNTEAF; d_gene: TRBD1; v_gene: TRBV18
CDR3aa: ASRGLAPFNEQF; d_gene: TRBD2; v_gene: TRBV5-1
CDR3aa: ASSPRTGDANYGYT; d_gene: TRBD1; v_gene: TRBV7-9
CDR3aa: AAHSRPTDNEQF; d_gene: -; v_gene: TRBV7-9
CDR3aa: ASSQERRGTDTQY; d_gene: -; v_gene: TRBV3-1/TRBV3-2